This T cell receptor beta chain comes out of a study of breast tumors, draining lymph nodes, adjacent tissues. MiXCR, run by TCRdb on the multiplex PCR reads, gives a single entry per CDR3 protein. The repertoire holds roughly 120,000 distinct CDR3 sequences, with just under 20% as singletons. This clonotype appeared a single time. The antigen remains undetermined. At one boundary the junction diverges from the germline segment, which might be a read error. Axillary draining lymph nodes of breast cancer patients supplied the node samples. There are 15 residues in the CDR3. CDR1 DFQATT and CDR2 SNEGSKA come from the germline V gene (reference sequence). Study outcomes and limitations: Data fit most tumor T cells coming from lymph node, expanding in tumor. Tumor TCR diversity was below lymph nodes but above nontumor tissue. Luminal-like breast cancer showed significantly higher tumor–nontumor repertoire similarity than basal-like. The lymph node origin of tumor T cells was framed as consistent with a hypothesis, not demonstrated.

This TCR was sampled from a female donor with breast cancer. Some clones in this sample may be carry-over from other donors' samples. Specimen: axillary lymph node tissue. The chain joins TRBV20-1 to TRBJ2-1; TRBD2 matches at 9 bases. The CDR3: CSARERGASYNGQFF. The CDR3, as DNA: TGCAGTGCTAGGGAGCGGGGGGCATCCTACAATGGGCAGTTCTTC.